This T cell receptor (beta chain) was sequenced during a study of blood T cells in healthy people across ages. Study information: Template switching picked up about one barcoded beta molecule for each two T cells. Findings of the study overall: Observed TCR beta diversity showed a strong correlation with the percentage of naive T cells as measured by flow cytometry. One million T cells yielded diversity estimates that were considered underestimates.

The sample providers were healthy Caucasian people from Russia, aged roughly 6 to 90. This clonotype was seen more than once but under ten times. Antigen specificity is unknown. Then a second PCR, running roughly 7 to 11 cycles, was carried out with a sample-barcoded 5' primer and a J-beta primer mix. One entry per CDR3 protein results from TCRdb running MiXCR on the 5' RACE reads. The sample includes under 1 million distinct CDR3 sequences, more than 40% seen only once; the top ten take about a fifth. Trimming pared 2 bases from V and 6 bases from J, leaving 13 bases between. Per the germline V gene, CDR1 is DFQATT and CDR2 is SNEGSKA (reference sequence). The CDR3 is 14 amino acids.

This chain joins TRBV20-1 and TRBJ1-4; D gene unclear. This sequence originates from a man aged 60 to 75 in good health. Sequencing used blood. CDR3 loop: CSARPLGEDEKLFF. In DNA, the CDR3 is TGCAGTGCTAGACCTCTTGGGGAGGATGAAAAACTGTTTTTT.